The 21 T cell receptor beta chains listed next were all sequenced from one sample in a study of technical replicates of blood from a handful of donors (dated 2017 in TCRdb). Libraries were built with the immunoSEQ multiplex PCR assay. TCRdb carries this immuneACCESS record with in-frame sequences only. Its versions omit some clonotypes, under half of them owing to an unresolved V gene in the studies checked, with the rest unexplained. For this sample the table gives about 84,000 clones, of which less than 98% were detected only once. Jointly, the top ten make up less than 0.2% of the sample. Sequenced input: T cells isolated from PBMCs. The source of these receptors is a human donor in good health.

V usage is TRBV4-2 and J usage is TRBJ1-4; no reliable D call. The CDR3 runs 16 residues. Germline V CDR1 and CDR2: LGHNA, YNFKEQ. V lost 4 bases, J lost 7 bases, and 19 bases lay in between. The CDR3 is CASSPTWIGGSEKLFF. DNA for the CDR3: TGTGCCAGCAGCCCTACATGGATCGGCGGGAGTGAAAAACTGTTTTTT.

The CDR3 reads CATSSRRQETQYF. DNA for the CDR3: TGTGCCACCAGCAGCAGGCGTCAAGAGACCCAGTACTTC. The chain has TRBV15 and TRBJ2-5; D is unresolved. CDR1 and CDR2 (germline): LNHNV, YYDKDF (reference sequence). V was cut by 3 bases and J by 2 bases, with 7 bases left in between. CDR3 length: 13 amino acids.

This chain uses TRBV7-6 with TRBJ2-5; 12 bases are shared with TRBD1. Germline trimming cut 1 base from V and 5 bases from J; bases unmatched to any gene: 5. CDR1 and CDR2 from the germline V gene are SGHVS and FNYEAQ. The CDR3 spans 16 residues. The CDR3 here is CASSLVGTGGRETQYF. CDR3 sequence (DNA): TGTGCCAGCAGCTTAGTAGGGACAGGGGGCAGGGAGACCCAGTACTTC.

V gene TRBV5-4 combines with J gene TRBJ1-6; TRBD1 might be the D (6 bases). The CDR3 runs to 17 residues. Trimming removed 3 bases from V and 0 bases from J, with 13 bases in between. CDR1 SGHNT and CDR2 YYREEE come from the germline V gene (reference sequence). CDR3 bases: TGTGCCAGCAGCTATGGGGGCTACAGCTCCTATAATTCACCCCTCCACTTT. It encodes CASSYGGYSSYNSPLHF.

This clone occurred a few times. The chain employs TRBV6-5 and TRBJ2-7, with 12 bases aligning to TRBD2. V shed 5 bases, J shed 2 bases, and the junction held 4 bases outside the gene matches. CDR1 is MNHEY and CDR2 is SVGAGI in the germline V gene. The CDR3 runs 15 residues. Here the CDR3 reads CASSPSGGAPYEQYF. For the CDR3, the DNA is TGTGCCAGCAGTCCTAGCGGGGGGGCCCCCTACGAGCAGTACTTC.

This clone was seen a single time. This chain links TRBV21-1 with TRBJ1-1. TRBV21-1 is reported as a pseudogene. This CDR3 comprises 14 residues. The CDR3, as DNA: TGTGCCACCACCTTGAGGAGGGGGGGCACTGAAGCTTTCTTT. Translated, it gives CATTLRRGGTEAFF.

The rearrangement links TRBV10-1 to TRBJ2-7; weak D call: TRBD2 (5 bases). CDR1 and CDR2 from the germline V gene are WNHNN and SYGVQD (reference sequence). The CDR3 consists of 17 residues. V was cut by 2 bases and J by 4 bases, with 21 bases left in between. This chain's CDR3 is CASSEIMRGQQLYEQYF. The CDR3 coding sequence is TGCGCCAGCAGTGAGATCATGCGAGGGCAGCAATTGTACGAGCAGTACTTC.

The rearrangement joins TRBV4-1 to TRBJ1-6; 7 nucleotides agree with TRBD1. V shed 1 base, J shed 0 bases, and the junction held 6 bases outside the gene matches. The CDR3 is 18 amino acids. Per germline, CDR1 MGHRA and CDR2 YSYEKL. The DNA for the CDR3 is TGCGCCAGCAGCCAAGGAGGGGGCCGTAGCTCCTATAATTCACCCCTCCACTTT. Encoded protein: CASSQGGGRSSYNSPLHF.

V usage is TRBV6-5 and J usage is TRBJ2-7; D gene uncertain. Germline V CDR1 and CDR2: MNHEY, SVGAGI. V lost 3 bases and J 0 bases, leaving 12 bases between the germline ends. This CDR3 comprises 15 residues. The CDR3, as DNA: TGTGCCAGCAGTTATAAAGAAACGAGCTCCTACGAGCAGTACTTC. Amino acid sequence: CASSYKETSSYEQYF.

This rearrangement joins TRBV4-2 to TRBJ2-7; 13 bases match TRBD2. V lost 0 bases and J lost 2; bases outside the gene matches: 7. From germline, CDR1 is LGHNA and CDR2 YNFKEQ. This CDR3 region has 18 residues. The CDR3 coding sequence is TGTGCCAGCAGCCAAGAAGTGGGACTAGCGGGATCAGCCTACGAGCAGTACTTC. Its translation: CASSQEVGLAGSAYEQYF.

The chain couples TRBV9 to TRBJ2-2; possible D gene TRBD1, 5 bases. Trimming shortened V by 3 bases and J by 7 bases, and 22 bases separated the two germline ends. Germline assignment: CDR1 SGDLS and CDR2 YYNGEE. There are 17 residues in the CDR3. The DNA of the CDR3 is TGTGCCAGCAGCGCGAATGCACGGGCAGGGATACGCGGGGAGCTGTTTTTT. It yields the protein CASSANARAGIRGELFF.

The rearrangement links TRBV27 to TRBJ2-3; TRBD2 might be the D (6 bases). V was shortened by 7 bases and J by 3 bases, with 17 bases between the two germline ends. This CDR3 spans 15 amino acids. Germline V lookup: CDR1 MNHEY, CDR2 SMNVEV (reference sequence). CDR3 DNA: TGTGCCAGCACCAAGCGGTCCGGGACTACAGATACGCAGTATTTT. It specifies CASTKRSGTTDTQYF.

This clone showed up just once. V and J are TRBV6-1 and TRBJ1-1; a possible D gene is TRBD1 (5 bases). This CDR3 is 17 amino acids long. Trimming cost V 0 bases and J 1 base, with 15 bases left between them. CDR1 is MNHNS and CDR2 is SASEGT in the germline V gene. CDR3 amino acids: CASSEARFGGWNTEAFF. The CDR3 DNA sequence: TGTGCCAGCAGTGAAGCGCGATTCGGGGGGTGGAACACTGAAGCTTTCTTT.

This clone was seen a single time. The V call is TRBV9, the J call TRBJ2-3; 7 nucleotides align to TRBD1. Germline V gene data show CDR1 as SGDLS and CDR2 as YYNGEE. The CDR3 is made up of 16 amino acids. V shed 1 base and J 6 bases; nucleotides not matched to a gene: 11. CDR3 loop: CASSVLVTGESDTQYF. The CDR3, as DNA: TGTGCCAGCAGCGTACTAGTTACAGGGGAGTCGGATACGCAGTATTTT.

V usage is TRBV4-1 and J usage is TRBJ2-7; a possible D gene is TRBD2 (5 bases). There are 14 residues in the CDR3. The ends were cut back, 1 base at V and 3 bases at J, with 10 bases in the middle. CDR1 is MGHRA, CDR2 YSYEKL, per germline. CDR3 in DNA: TGCGCCAGCAGCCAAGTTATCGGGGACTACGAGCAGTACTTC. It codes for CASSQVIGDYEQYF.

J is TRBJ2-2 and V is TRBV7-7, with 7 bases lining up with TRBD1. The J segment lost 0 bases and the V segment lost 4 bases, leaving 8 bases of the junction unmatched. This CDR3 comprises 17 residues. Looked up from germline, CDR1 is SSHAT and CDR2 is FNYEAQ (reference sequence). In DNA, the CDR3 is TGTGCCAGCAGCTCGAGGGTGGGGACAGCGAACACCGGGGAGCTGTTTTTT. Translated: CASSSRVGTANTGELFF.

J is TRBJ1-1 and V is TRBV5-1; 7 bases are a match to TRBD1. Germline values: CDR1 SGHRS, CDR2 YFSETQ. V was pared by 1 base and J by 1 base, with 4 bases of the junction left unmatched. CDR3 length: 15 residues. CDR3 nucleotides: TGCGCCAGCAGCTTGCGGGACAGTAAGAACACTGAAGCTTTCTTT. As protein: CASSLRDSKNTEAFF.

This clone occurred once. The CDR3 loop reads CAGDLSSGSRKLFF. In DNA, the CDR3 is TGTGCCGGAGACTTATCTAGCGGGAGTAGGAAGCTGTTTTTT. This rearrangement joins TRBV7-9 to TRBJ2-2; 10 bases map to TRBD2. The ends lost 11 bases at V and 12 bases at J; junction bases unmatched: 15. Germline lookup yields CDR1 SEHNR and CDR2 FQNEAQ (reference sequence). This CDR3 comprises 14 residues.

The J gene is TRBJ1-3, the V gene TRBV7-9; TRBD1 aligns across 9 bases. CDR1 SEHNR and CDR2 FQNEAQ come from the germline V gene (reference sequence). V lost 0 bases to trimming and J lost 0 bases; unmatched junction nucleotides: 6. CDR3 length: 18 residues. The CDR3 DNA reads as TGTGCCAGCAGCTTAGCTGGGACAGGGCTAACCTCTGGAAACACCATATATTTT. This sequence encodes CASSLAGTGLTSGNTIYF. The full variable domain, in which reference TRBV7-9 and TRBJ1-3 provide the parts outside the CDR3, is DTGVSQNPRHKITKRGQNVTFRCDPISEHNRLYWYRQTLGQGPEFLTYFQNEAQLEKSRLLSDRFSAERPKGSFSTLEIQRTEQGDSAMYLCASSLAGTGLTSGNTIYFGEGSWLTVV.

The chain uses TRBV6-1 and TRBJ1-3; no clear D. The length of the CDR3 is 11 residues. The germline V gene encodes CDR1 MNHNS and CDR2 SASEGT. Trimming removed 7 bases at V and 7 bases at J, with 8 bases between. The CDR3 loop reads CASTTGNTIYF. CDR3 bases: TGTGCCAGCACCACCGGTAACACCATATATTTT.

In this sample, this clone turned up once. V usage is TRBV6-1 and J usage is TRBJ2-7; TRBD1 matches 8 bases. The length of the CDR3 is 13 residues. V gave up 3 bases and J gave up 5 bases; unmatched junction bases: 3. Per germline, CDR1 MNHNS and CDR2 SASEGT. CDR3: CASSDRGRDEQYF. The CDR3 nucleotides read TGTGCCAGCAGTGACAGGGGGCGCGACGAGCAGTACTTC.